This TCR beta chain was sequenced for a study of cytomegalovirus exposure and HLA in healthy donors. Healthy bone marrow donors formed the donor group. Each donor was nominally healthy when sampled (though unrecorded immune exposures were likely). This clone was detected only once. The PCR had 60 Vbeta and 13 Jbeta primers. Methods used by the authors: Around 9.9 million shared chains were among the about 80 million unique TCR beta chains that a later analysis counted. Method: immunoSEQ multiplex PCR; TCRdb's copy keeps in-frame clones and lacks some. V and J calls and clone size are those listed in that table; D and trimming were worked out from the DNA. In the table there are over 150,000 clones, 80% to 85% of which are singletons. Germline values: CDR1 LNHDA, CDR2 SQIVND (reference sequence). Trimming took off 7 bases at V and 0 bases at J, with 13 bases between the two ends. This CDR3 comprises 16 residues.

The V gene is TRBV19, the J gene TRBJ2-6; no reliable D call. This clonotype was obtained from a human donor in good health. The sample comprised PBMCs. CDR3 amino acids: CASTIEADSGANVLTF. CDR3 DNA: TGTGCCAGTACCATAGAGGCGGACTCTGGGGCCAACGTCCTGACTTTC. The complete variable domain, with remaining parts taken from reference TRBV19 and TRBJ2-6, reads DGGITQSPKYLFRKEGQNVTLSCEQNLNHDAMYWYRQDPGQGLRLIYYSQIVNDFQKGDIAEGYSVSREKKESFPLTVTSAQKNPTAFYLCASTIEADSGANVLTFGAGSRLTVL.